This TCR beta chain comes out of a study of shared clonotypes between healthy human individuals. The wider study: The donor group consisted of two women and a few men, aged 18 to 49. A donor's plate count was three for CD4 naive and three for CD4 memory; CD8 naive had two and CD8 memory one. Study results and caveats: Expectations were that clonotype sharing among donors would be affected by sequencing depth.

As concerns this clone: The antigen is unknown.

Profiling relied on immunoSEQ multiplex PCR, and the TCRdb table lists in-frame clones only, not all of them. The sample carries 2 million to 2.5 million clones, nearly 97% recorded once. With 4 bases clipped from V and 3 bases from J, the junction kept 4 bases outside the gene matches. The germline V gene encodes CDR1 SGHRS and CDR2 YFSETQ. The length of the CDR3 is 13 residues. The specimen sequenced was naive CD4+ T cells sorted from blood. Regarding subset: CD45RA+ positively selected. This chain uses TRBV5-1 with TRBJ2-7; 7 positions agree with TRBD1. The sequence derives from a man younger than 35 in good health. The chain's CDR3 is CASSGQANYEQYF. DNA of the CDR3: TGCGCCAGCAGCGGACAGGCGAACTACGAGCAGTACTTC.